This passage covers 32 T cell receptor beta chains from one sample sequenced in a study of OX40 agonist ivuxolimab in advanced cancers. Repertoires were generated with immunoSEQ multiplex PCR, while TCRdb's copy carries only in-frame clones and drops some. The repertoire holds tens of thousands of clones, with roughly 94% as singletons. This material consisted of CD4+ or CD8+ T cells sorted from blood, taken in a trial of the OX40 agonist ivuxolimab. All receptors derive from an adult with an advanced solid tumor such as melanoma, head and neck, liver or kidney cancer.

This clone showed up just once. V and J are TRBV27 and TRBJ2-7, with D uncertain. The length of the CDR3 is 15 residues. V was pared by 6 bases and J by 1 base, with 16 bases between. Germline CDR1 is MNHEY and CDR2 is SMNVEV (reference sequence). The CDR3 protein is CASSPILGGSYEQYF. The CDR3 nucleotides read TGTGCCAGCAGCCCCATATTGGGCGGTTCCTACGAGCAGTACTTC.

V usage is TRBV27 and J usage is TRBJ2-1, with D possibly matching TRBD1 (5 bases). V was trimmed by 2 bases and J by 10 bases, leaving 12 bases between them. The CDR3 runs to 13 residues. The germline CDR1 and CDR2 sequences are MNHEY and SMNVEV (reference sequence). Written as DNA, the CDR3 is TGTGCCAGCAGTTTAGGGCATCACAGGGAGCAGTTCTTC. Protein: CASSLGHHREQFF.

The chain joins TRBV18 to TRBJ1-5; TRBD1 aligns across 9 bases. J was trimmed by 7 bases and V by 5 bases; bases with no gene match: 15. This CDR3 is built from 17 residues. CDR1 KGHSH and CDR2 LQKENI come from the germline V gene. Written as DNA, the CDR3 is TGTGCCAGCTCATCCGGGACAGGGAATGGGGTGGAACAGCCCCAGCATTTT. It codes for CASSSGTGNGVEQPQHF.

The chain has TRBV7-8 and TRBJ2-7, with 8 bases matching TRBD2. The CDR3 has 16 amino acids. Per the germline V gene, CDR1 is SGHVS and CDR2 is FQNEAQ. J was trimmed by 3 bases and V by 3 bases; bases with no gene match: 10. The DNA of the CDR3 is TGTGCCAGCAGCTTTTTACAGCGGGAGAGCAGCTACGAGCAGTACTTC. Translation: CASSFLQRESSYEQYF. Supplemented by reference TRBV7-8 and TRBJ2-7, the full variable domain reads GAGVSQSPRYKVAKRGQDVALRCDPISGHVSLFWYQQALGQGPEFLTYFQNEAQLDKSGLPSDRFFAERPEGSVSTLKIQRTQQEDSAVYLCASSFLQRESSYEQYFGPGTRLTVT.

The chain has TRBV30 and TRBJ1-2, with a possible D match to TRBD1 (5 bases). V lost 4 bases to trimming and J lost 4 bases, with 13 bases between them. Germline V lookup: CDR1 GTSNPN, CDR2 SVGIG (reference sequence). The CDR3 spans 13 residues. The CDR3 coding sequence is TGTGCCTGGATGTGGGGCATTAGCTATGGCTACACCTTC. This sequence encodes CAWMWGISYGYTF.

The chain links TRBV9 to TRBJ2-1; TRBD2 agrees at 11 bases. This CDR3 has 17 residues. V was pared by 4 bases and J by 2 bases, with 8 bases of the junction left unmatched. The germline CDR1 and CDR2 sequences are SGDLS and YYNGEE. The CDR3 region has the DNA TGTGCCAGCAGCTCACATAGCGGGAGGGCCCCCTACAATGAGCAGTTCTTC. This gives the protein CASSSHSGRAPYNEQFF.

V usage is TRBV7-6 and J usage is TRBJ2-1, with TRBD1 identical over 10 bases. The V segment lost 6 bases and the J segment 7 bases; nucleotides outside the gene matches: 9. This CDR3 has 15 amino acids. Germline-derived CDR1 and CDR2 are SGHVS and FNYEAQ. CDR3 loop: CASSMTGGEGNEQFF. CDR3 in DNA: TGTGCCAGCAGTATGACAGGGGGCGAAGGAAATGAGCAGTTCTTC.

The chain recombines TRBV7-8 with TRBJ2-5; D is unresolved. Matching the DNA end better, TRBJ2-7 makes the J call doubtful. The CDR3 covers 13 residues. Germline assignment: CDR1 SGHVS and CDR2 FQNEAQ. DNA of the CDR3: TGTGCCAGCAGCTTAGGGTACTCCTACGAGCAGTACTTC. Translated: CASSLGYSYEQYF.

The J gene is TRBJ1-2, the V gene TRBV7-9, with 10 positions matching TRBD1. V dropped 5 bases and J dropped 8; count of bases not matched to a gene: 14. Germline values: CDR1 SEHNR, CDR2 FQNEAQ (reference sequence). The length of the CDR3 is 16 residues. The CDR3, as DNA: TGTGCCAGCAGCACCGCCCGGGACAGGGGATCCGAGGGCTACACCTTC. Translating it yields CASSTARDRGSEGYTF.

The chain couples TRBV6-8 to TRBJ2-7; D is unclear. V was clipped by 5 bases and J by 5 bases, with 7 bases between them. The CDR3 sequence is 11 residues long. Per germline, CDR1 MNHGY and CDR2 SAAAGT. The CDR3 DNA reads as TGTGCCAGCAGTGCTCCCCACGAGCAGTACTTC. Amino acids: CASSAPHEQYF.

The chain couples TRBV6-5 to TRBJ2-5; 8 positions agree with TRBD1. From germline, CDR1 is MNHEY and CDR2 SVGAGI. V gave up 5 bases and J gave up 4 bases; unmatched junction bases: 9. CDR3 length: 15 residues. This CDR3 reads CASSKSPGGLETQYF. The CDR3 DNA is TGTGCCAGCAGTAAATCCCCAGGGGGCCTAGAGACCCAGTACTTC.

Remarks on this clone: One junction end does not reproduce the germline sequence, and a read error may be involved. The chain has TRBV27 and TRBJ2-5; maybe TRBD2 (6 bases). CDR3 length: 14 residues. Per germline, CDR1 MNHEY and CDR2 SMNVEV (reference sequence). The CDR3 reads CASSLPLSSVLWDF. CDR3 DNA: TGTGCCAGCAGTTTACCCCTTTCTAGCGTGTTGTGGGACTTC.

The chain uses TRBV6-5 and TRBJ2-2; D is ambiguous. The germline V gene encodes CDR1 MNHEY and CDR2 SVGAGI. This CDR3 has 11 amino acids. V shed 6 bases and J shed 5 bases, with 4 bases lying between them. The DNA of the CDR3 is TGTGCCAGCAGCTCGACCGGGGAGCTGTTTTTT. This gives the protein CASSSTGELFF.

The gene calls are TRBV7-3 and TRBJ2-3; 8 bases are shared with TRBD1. V was clipped by 5 bases and J by 3 bases; unmatched bases: 4. The CDR3 extends over 14 amino acids. CDR1 is SGHTA and CDR2 is FQGTGA in the germline V gene. The chain's CDR3 is CASSAGQGTDTQYF. CDR3 nucleotides: TGTGCCAGCAGCGCTGGACAGGGTACAGATACGCAGTATTTT.

The J gene is TRBJ1-4, the V gene TRBV6-1; D is perhaps TRBD1 (5 bases). The CDR3 is 15 amino acids. Germline assignment: CDR1 MNHNS and CDR2 SASEGT. The V end lost 6 bases, the J end lost 4 bases, and 15 bases lay between the germline ends. The CDR3 sequence is CASSPLGGSNEKLFF. The DNA for the CDR3 is TGTGCCAGCAGCCCCCTCGGGGGGAGTAATGAAAAACTGTTTTTT.

The chain recombines TRBV7-2 with TRBJ1-2; D not resolved. Trimming shortened V by 5 bases and J by 4 bases, and 14 bases separated the two germline ends. Germline V gives CDR1 SGHTA, CDR2 FQGNSA. The CDR3 totals 14 residues. For the CDR3, the DNA is TGTGCCAGCAGCCCCCGGCTGGCGAGCTATGGCTACACCTTC. Its protein product is CASSPRLASYGYTF.

The chain recombines TRBV2 with TRBJ2-3, with D uncertain. Between the trimmed V and J ends, which lost 4 bases and 1 base, there was a span of 15 bases. Germline CDR1 SNHLY, CDR2 FYNNEI. This CDR3 region has 16 residues. CDR3 residues: CASSGILGPGTDTQYF. The CDR3 DNA reads as TGTGCCAGCAGTGGTATCCTAGGGCCTGGCACAGATACGCAGTATTTT.

This chain joins TRBV29-1 and TRBJ2-2; no clear D gene. Germline CDR1 SQVTM, CDR2 ANQGSEA. CDR3 size: 14 residues. Between the trimmed V and J ends, which lost 3 bases and 0 bases, there was a span of 8 bases. CDR3 sequence: CSVDPPPNTGELFF. The CDR3 DNA sequence: TGCAGCGTTGACCCCCCACCGAACACCGGGGAGCTGTTTTTT.

The genes are TRBV19 and TRBJ1-5; weak D call: TRBD1 (6 bases). Per the germline V gene, CDR1 is LNHDA and CDR2 is SQIVND (reference sequence). Trimming removed 4 bases at V and 4 bases at J, with 14 bases between. The CDR3 is made up of 15 amino acids. The CDR3 region is CASSTNYGTNQPQHF. In nucleotides, the CDR3 is TGTGCCAGTAGTACCAATTACGGGACAAATCAGCCCCAGCATTTT.

The gene calls are TRBV11-3 and TRBJ2-2, with 13 bases that match TRBD2. Trimming at V came to 5 bases and at J to 2 bases, leaving 5 bases not matched to a gene. Per germline, CDR1 SGHNT and CDR2 YENEEA. The CDR3 consists of 17 residues. Here the CDR3 reads CASSPRTSGRNTGELFF. The CDR3 region has the DNA TGTGCCAGCAGCCCTAGGACTAGCGGGAGAAACACCGGGGAGCTGTTTTTT.

The V and J genes are TRBV21-1 and TRBJ1-1; TRBD1, as called in the table, went unchecked against the DNA. TRBV21-1 is recorded as a pseudogene. CDR3 length equals 21 residues. DNA of the CDR3: TGTGCCAGCAGCAAAAAAGGGGGAATGTTTTGGGTGCCCAGGGAACACACTGAAGCTTTCTTT. Translated: CASSKKGGMFWVPREHTEAFF.

This clone occurred once. V and J are TRBV27 and TRBJ2-5; D unresolved. CDR1 MNHEY and CDR2 SMNVEV come from the germline V gene (reference sequence). This CDR3 region has 15 residues. The ends were cut back, 5 bases at V and 2 bases at J, with 15 bases in the middle. The CDR3 spells CASSRTVSQQETQYF. CDR3 nucleotide sequence: TGTGCCAGCAGTAGGACGGTGAGTCAACAAGAGACCCAGTACTTC.

The gene calls are TRBV5-1 and TRBJ1-2; the match to TRBD1 covers 11 bases. The V gene's germline CDR1 is SGHRS and CDR2 YFSETQ. With V trimmed by 0 bases and J by 5 bases, 3 bases remained unmatched. There are 15 residues in the CDR3. CDR3 amino acids: CASSLGGQGAYGYTF. The DNA for the CDR3 is TGCGCCAGCAGCTTGGGTGGACAGGGGGCGTATGGCTACACCTTC.

The chain is built from TRBV27 and TRBJ2-3; 12 bases are shared with TRBD2. Trimming cost V 5 bases and J 6 bases; bases outside gene matches: 6. In germline, CDR1 is MNHEY, CDR2 SMNVEV (reference sequence). The CDR3 contains 15 residues. The CDR3 region has the DNA TGTGCCAGCAGTCCAGGGACTAGCGGGTGGGATACGCAGTATTTT. Its translation is CASSPGTSGWDTQYF.

This clone was picked up one time. The chain carries TRBV5-6 and TRBJ1-2; no definite D call. The CDR3 covers 13 residues. Trimming removed 4 bases at V and 6 bases at J, with 13 bases between. CDR1 is SGHDT, CDR2 YYEEEE, per germline. CDR3 protein: CASSGRREDGYTF. CDR3 DNA: TGTGCCAGCAGCGGACGCCGCGAGGATGGCTACACCTTC.

The V gene is TRBV5-8, the J gene TRBJ2-7, with D unclear. CDR3 length: 14 amino acids. CDR1 and CDR2 from the germline V gene are SGHTS and YDEGEE. The V end lost 0 bases, the J end lost 4 bases, and 11 bases lay between the germline ends. CDR3 residues: CASSLANNLYEQYF. DNA of the CDR3: TGTGCCAGCAGCTTGGCTAACAATCTTTACGAGCAGTACTTC. The full variable domain, with the rest looked up from reference TRBV5-8 and TRBJ2-7, is EAGVTQSPTHLIKTRGQQATLRCSPISGHTSVYWYQQALGLGLQFLLWYDEGEERNRGNFPPRFSGRQFPNYSSELNVNALELEDSALYLCASSLANNLYEQYFGPGTRLTVT.

The V gene is TRBV4-3, the J gene TRBJ2-7; 8 bases map to TRBD1. Germline trimming cut 5 bases from V and 6 bases from J; bases unmatched to any gene: 9. CDR1 and CDR2 (germline): LGHNA, YSLEER. This CDR3 is built from 14 residues. The CDR3, as DNA: TGCGCCAGCAGCTCCGGGACAGGTTACGCCGAGCAGTACTTC. Protein sequence: CASSSGTGYAEQYF.

The chain carries TRBV7-9 and TRBJ1-2, with TRBD1 as a possible D gene (6 bases). V was trimmed by 6 bases and J by 2 bases, leaving 10 bases between them. CDR1 is SEHNR and CDR2 is FQNEAQ in the germline V gene (reference sequence). The CDR3 consists of 13 residues. The CDR3 nucleotides read TGTGCCAGCAGACTAGGACAGAACTATGGCTACACCTTC. It codes for CASRLGQNYGYTF.

The chain couples TRBV6-5 to TRBJ2-7; 8 nucleotides match TRBD2. Per the germline V gene, CDR1 is MNHEY and CDR2 is SVGAGI. The trim removed 2 bases at V and 4 bases at J, leaving 4 bases unmatched. The CDR3 is made up of 14 amino acids. The CDR3 DNA reads as TGTGCCAGCAGTTACCGGGGGGGAGGGTACGAGCAGTACTTC. Translation gives CASSYRGGGYEQYF.

The chain's CDR3 is CSVEGQGGELFF. CDR3 DNA sequence: TGCAGCGTTGAAGGGCAGGGGGGGGAGCTGTTTTTT. V usage is TRBV29-1 and J usage is TRBJ2-2; the D gene is possibly TRBD1 (6 bases). CDR3 size: 12 residues. Trimming cost V 1 base and J 8 bases, with 8 bases left between them. Germline V lookup: CDR1 SQVTM, CDR2 ANQGSEA.

The chain links TRBV9 to TRBJ2-2, with TRBD2 identical over 8 bases. CDR3 length equals 16 residues. Germline V CDR1 and CDR2: SGDLS, YYNGEE. The J segment lost 4 bases and the V segment lost 2 bases, leaving 7 bases of the junction unmatched. As DNA, the CDR3 is TGTGCCAGCAGCGTCGACAGCGGGAGTGCCACCGGGGAGCTGTTTTTT. This gives the protein CASSVDSGSATGELFF.

This rearrangement joins TRBV2 to TRBJ1-6; 9 positions match TRBD1. Germline lookup yields CDR1 SNHLY and CDR2 FYNNEI. This CDR3 is 16 amino acids long. Trimming at V came to 5 bases and at J to 9 bases, leaving 11 bases not matched to a gene. As DNA, the CDR3 is TGTGCCAGCAGTCAGTACGGACAGGGGAGCAGTTCACCCCTCCACTTT. This encodes CASSQYGQGSSSPLHF.